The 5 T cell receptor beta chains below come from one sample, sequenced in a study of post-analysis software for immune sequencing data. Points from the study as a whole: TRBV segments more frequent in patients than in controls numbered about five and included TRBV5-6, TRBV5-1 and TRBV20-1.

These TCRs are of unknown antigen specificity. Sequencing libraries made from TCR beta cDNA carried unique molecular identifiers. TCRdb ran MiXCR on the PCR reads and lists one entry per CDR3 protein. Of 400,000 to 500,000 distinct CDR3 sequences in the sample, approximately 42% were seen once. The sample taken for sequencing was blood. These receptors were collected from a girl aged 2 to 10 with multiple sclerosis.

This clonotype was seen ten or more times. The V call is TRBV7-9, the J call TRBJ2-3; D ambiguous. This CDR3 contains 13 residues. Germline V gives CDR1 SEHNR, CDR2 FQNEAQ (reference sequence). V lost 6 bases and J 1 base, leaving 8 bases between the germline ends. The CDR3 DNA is TGTGCCAGCAGTTTGCCAGGCACAGATACGCAGTATTTT. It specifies CASSLPGTDTQYF.

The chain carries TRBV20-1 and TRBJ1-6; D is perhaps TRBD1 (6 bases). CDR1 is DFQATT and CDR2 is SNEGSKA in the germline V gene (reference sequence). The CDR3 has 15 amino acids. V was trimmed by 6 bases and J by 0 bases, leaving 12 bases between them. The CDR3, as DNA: TGCAGTGCACGGGACACCAGCTCCTATAATTCACCCCTCCACTTT. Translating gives CSARDTSSYNSPLHF.

The CDR3 here is CASSLIPQPSTDTQYF. The CDR3 coding sequence is TGCGCCAGCAGCTTGATTCCCCAACCGAGCACAGATACGCAGTATTTT. The V and J genes are TRBV5-1 and TRBJ2-3; D not certain. The ends were cut back, 1 base at V and 0 bases at J, with 12 bases in the middle. Per the germline V gene, CDR1 is SGHRS and CDR2 is YFSETQ. The CDR3 runs 16 residues.

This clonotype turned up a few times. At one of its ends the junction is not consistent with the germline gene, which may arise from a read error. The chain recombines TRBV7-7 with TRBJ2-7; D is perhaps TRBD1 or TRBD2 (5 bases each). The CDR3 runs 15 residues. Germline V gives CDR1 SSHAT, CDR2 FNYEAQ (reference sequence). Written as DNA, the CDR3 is TGTGCTAGCAGCCAGAGGTCGGGGCCTTCCTACGAGCAGTACTTC. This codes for CASSQRSGPSYEQYF.

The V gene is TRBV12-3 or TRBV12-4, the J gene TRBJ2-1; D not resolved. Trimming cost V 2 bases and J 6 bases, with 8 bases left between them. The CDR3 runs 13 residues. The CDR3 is CASSLRVFNEQFF. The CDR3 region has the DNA TGTGCCAGCAGTTTACGGGTTTTCAATGAGCAGTTCTTC.